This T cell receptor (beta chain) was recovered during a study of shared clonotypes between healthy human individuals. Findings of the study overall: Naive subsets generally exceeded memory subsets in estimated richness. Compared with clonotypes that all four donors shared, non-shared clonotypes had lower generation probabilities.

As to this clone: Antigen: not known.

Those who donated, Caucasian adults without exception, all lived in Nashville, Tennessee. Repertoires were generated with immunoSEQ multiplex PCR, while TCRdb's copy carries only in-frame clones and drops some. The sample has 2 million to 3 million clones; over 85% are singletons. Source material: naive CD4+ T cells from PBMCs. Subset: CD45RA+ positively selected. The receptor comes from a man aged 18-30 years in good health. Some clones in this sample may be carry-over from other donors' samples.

CDR3 in amino acids: CASSSAVRYEQYF. CDR3 sequence (DNA): TGTGCCAGCAGTTCCGCAGTCCGCTACGAGCAGTACTTC. V is TRBV28 and J is TRBJ2-7; no firm D call. The length of the CDR3 is 13 residues. From germline, CDR1 is MDHEN and CDR2 SYDVKM. V lost 4 bases and J lost 3, with 10 bases in between.